Sequencing of this T cell receptor (beta chain) was carried out in a study of post-analysis software for immune sequencing data. Whole-study results and caveats: Patients used several TRBV segments, including TRBV5-6, TRBV5-1 and TRBV20-1, more often than controls.

Sequencing libraries made from TCR beta cDNA carried unique molecular identifiers. Via MiXCR, TCRdb re-called the PCR reads, giving one row per CDR3 protein. The table shows 350,000 to 450,000 distinct CDR3 sequences, with 30% to 40% occurring only once. The germline gives CDR1 SNHLY, CDR2 FYNNEI. Trimming cost V 4 bases and J 1 base; bases outside gene matches: 6. This CDR3 region has 16 residues. As regards this clonotype: Antigen: not known.

J is TRBJ1-5 and V is TRBV2, with TRBD1 identical over 8 bases. Material: blood. The receptor was derived from a girl aged 2 to 9 with multiple sclerosis. The CDR3 loop reads CASSVQGAVSNQPQHF. Here the CDR3 DNA reads TGTGCCAGCAGTGTTCAGGGGGCAGTAAGCAATCAGCCCCAGCATTTT.